The 13 T cell receptor beta chains below come from one sample, sequenced in a study of shared clonotypes between healthy human individuals. Assay used: immunoSEQ multiplex PCR; TCRdb lists only in-frame clones, some missing. The data contain a few million clones, over 85% of them singletons. Source material: naive CD4+ T cells from PBMCs. The subset denotes: CD45RA+ positively selected. Receptors originate from a man younger than 35 in good health. Some clones in this sample may be carry-over from other donors' samples.

With regard to this clone: Within the sample, other DNA sequences also encode this same CDR3. This chain joins TRBV6-5 and TRBJ2-1, with 12 bases fitting TRBD2. CDR1 and CDR2 (germline): MNHEY, SVGAGI. The CDR3 is 15 residues long. The J segment lost 7 bases and the V segment lost 6 bases, leaving 7 bases of the junction unmatched. For the CDR3, the DNA is TGTGCCAGCAGCCTACTAGCGGGAGGTCTAAATGAGCAGTTCTTC. Translation: CASSLLAGGLNEQFF.

In regard to this clone: The junction and the germline gene differ at one end; a read error may be behind it. CDR3 region: CTSRHTEAFF. CDR3 DNA sequence: TGTACCAGCAGGCACACTGAAGCTTTCTTT. The chain is built from TRBV28 and TRBJ1-1; D gene unclear. The CDR3 sequence is 10 residues long. CDR1 MDHEN and CDR2 SYDVKM come from the germline V gene.

This chain connects TRBV5-1 to TRBJ1-1; TRBD1 is a possible D gene (5 bases). CDR3 length equals 15 residues. Germline V gene data show CDR1 as SGHRS and CDR2 as YFSETQ. Trimming left V 1 base short and J 4 bases short, with 14 bases between. The CDR3 is CASSLQLQGGTEAFF. DNA of the CDR3: TGCGCCAGCAGCTTGCAGCTCCAGGGCGGCACTGAAGCTTTCTTT.

Notes on this clone: The germline gene is not matched at one end of the junction; a read error may be the cause. The J gene is TRBJ2-1, the V gene TRBV6-5, with a tentative D call TRBD2 (6 bases). Per the germline V gene, CDR1 is MNHEY and CDR2 is SVGAGI. CDR3 size: 16 residues. This CDR3 reads CASSYSGWDSDNEQFF. CDR3 coding DNA: TGTGCCAGCAGTTACTCGGGGTGGGACTCCGACAATGAGCAGTTCTTC.

The V gene is TRBV11-3, the J gene TRBJ2-4; the match to TRBD2 covers 16 bases. V dropped 3 bases and J dropped 1; count of bases not matched to a gene: 6. Looked up from germline, CDR1 is SGHNT and CDR2 is YENEEA. The CDR3 spans 19 residues. CDR3 sequence reads: CASSFPGLAGGGAKNIQYF. The CDR3 DNA is TGTGCCAGCAGCTTCCCGGGACTAGCGGGAGGGGGGGCCAAAAACATTCAGTACTTC.

For this clone: The sample has other DNA sequences that encode this CDR3 too. The rearrangement joins TRBV5-1 to TRBJ2-1, with 8 bases matching TRBD2. Germline V CDR1 and CDR2: SGHRS, YFSETQ. The ends lost 6 bases at V and 3 bases at J; junction bases unmatched: 8. This CDR3 spans 15 amino acids. Here the CDR3 DNA reads TGCGCCAGCACACTTCTAGCGGGCAGCTACAATGAGCAGTTCTTC. Its translation: CASTLLAGSYNEQFF. The full variable domain, completed using reference TRBV5-1 and TRBJ2-1, is KAGVTQTPRYLIKTRGQQVTLSCSPISGHRSVSWYQQTPGQGLQFLFEYFSETQRNKGNFPGRFSGRQFSNSRSEMNVSTLELGDSALYLCASTLLAGSYNEQFFGPGTRLTVL.

This clone was observed a single time. The same CDR3 is also encoded by other DNA sequences in this sample. This chain uses TRBV6-1 with TRBJ2-7, with D possibly matching TRBD2 (7 bases). Germline CDR1 reads MNHNS; CDR2 reads SASEGT. This CDR3 is 14 amino acids long. Trimming pared 6 bases from V and 3 bases from J, leaving 15 bases between. CDR3 loop: CASRRLAGDYEQYF. CDR3 coding DNA: TGTGCCAGCAGAAGACTAGCAGGGGACTACGAGCAGTACTTC.

V and J are TRBV7-3 and TRBJ2-6; TRBD2 matches at 12 bases. The CDR3 spans 18 residues. V was pared by 5 bases and J by 2 bases, with 7 bases of the junction left unmatched. Germline V CDR1 and CDR2: SGHTA, FQGTGA. CDR3 sequence: CASSIGLAGPAGANVLTF. The CDR3 DNA reads TGTGCCAGCAGCATTGGACTAGCGGGACCCGCTGGGGCCAACGTCCTGACTTTC.

The chain couples TRBV6-1 to TRBJ2-7; the match to TRBD1 covers 11 bases. The V gene's germline CDR1 is MNHNS and CDR2 SASEGT. Trimming cost V 8 bases and J 4 bases; bases outside gene matches: 7. The CDR3 extends over 14 amino acids. CDR3 in amino acids: CASVSGTGGYEQYF. In nucleotides, the CDR3 is TGTGCCAGCGTCTCGGGGACAGGGGGGTACGAGCAGTACTTC.

This chain uses TRBV28 with TRBJ1-1; D is possibly TRBD1 (5 bases). Trimming cost V 6 bases and J 11 bases, with 22 bases left between them. The CDR3 contains 14 residues. The germline CDR1 and CDR2 sequences are MDHEN and SYDVKM. CDR3 nucleotide sequence: TGTGCCAGCAGCCCAACGTCACAGGCCGTCAGGGCTTTCTTT. Translating gives CASSPTSQAVRAFF.

The chain uses TRBV7-8 and TRBJ2-5, with D unresolved. Germline V CDR1 and CDR2: SGHVS, FQNEAQ. The CDR3 spans 13 residues. Trimming removed 5 bases at V and 3 bases at J, with 10 bases between. For the CDR3, the DNA is TGTGCCAGCAGCCGCCAAACCAAAGAGACCCAGTACTTC. It translates to CASSRQTKETQYF.

This chain joins TRBV7-9 and TRBJ2-7; no clear D. Trimming left V 2 bases short and J 2 bases short, with 13 bases between. The germline V gene has CDR1 SEHNR and CDR2 FQNEAQ (reference sequence). CDR3 length equals 15 residues. The CDR3 bases are TGTGCCAGCAGCTTAATGGTGGGCCCGCCCTACGAGCAGTACTTC. Protein: CASSLMVGPPYEQYF. The full variable domain, with the rest looked up from reference TRBV7-9 and TRBJ2-7, is DTGVSQNPRHKITKRGQNVTFRCDPISEHNRLYWYRQTLGQGPEFLTYFQNEAQLEKSRLLSDRFSAERPKGSFSTLEIQRTEQGDSAMYLCASSLMVGPPYEQYFGPGTRLTVT.

The chain recombines TRBV2 with TRBJ2-7, with 10 bases that match TRBD1. The germline V gene has CDR1 SNHLY and CDR2 FYNNEI. The V segment lost 9 bases and the J segment 2 bases; nucleotides outside the gene matches: 10. This CDR3 comprises 15 residues. The CDR3 sequence is CASERDRGSAYEQYF. The CDR3 DNA reads TGTGCCAGTGAACGGGACAGGGGTTCCGCCTACGAGCAGTACTTC.